This T cell receptor beta chain is from a study of preoperative IRX-2 immunotherapy in early breast cancer. Only in-frame clones appear in the TCRdb table, and some are missing; sequencing was by immunoSEQ multiplex PCR. The table records fewer than 25,000 clones, roughly 90% of them present only once. Treatment noted: preoperative locoregional IRX-2 cytokine immunotherapy. This specimen consisted of tumor tissue, obtained after IRX-2 immunotherapy. The clonotype originates from a human donor with breast cancer.

The CDR3 is CASRGGAPTEAFF. The CDR3 coding sequence is TGTGCCAGCAGGGGCGGGGCGCCCACTGAAGCTTTCTTT. The V call is TRBV7-8, the J call TRBJ1-1, with D maybe TRBD1 (5 bases). V dropped 6 bases and J dropped 4 bases, with 12 bases sitting between them. CDR1 and CDR2 (germline): SGHVS, FQNEAQ. The CDR3 contains 13 residues.